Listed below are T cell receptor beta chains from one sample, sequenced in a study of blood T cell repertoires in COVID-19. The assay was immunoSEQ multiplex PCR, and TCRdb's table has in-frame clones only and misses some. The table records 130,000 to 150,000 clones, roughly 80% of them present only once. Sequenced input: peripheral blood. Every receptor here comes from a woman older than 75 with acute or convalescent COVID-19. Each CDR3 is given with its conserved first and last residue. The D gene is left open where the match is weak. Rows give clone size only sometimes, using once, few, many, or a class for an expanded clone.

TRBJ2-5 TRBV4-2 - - TGTGCCAGCAGCCAAGAAGCTAGCTGGGAGACCCAGTACTTC CASSQEASWETQYF
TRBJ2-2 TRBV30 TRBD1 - TGTGCCGGACTGACAGGGGGTCTCGGGGAGCTGTTTTTT CAGLTGGLGELFF
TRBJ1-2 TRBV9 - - TGTGCCAGCAGCGCAGTCGGGGTTTCAGGCTACACCTTC CASSAVGVSGYTF
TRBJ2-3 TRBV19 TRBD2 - TGTGCCAGTAGTATGGAGCGGGGGCCAGCAGATACGCAGTATTTT CASSMERGPADTQYF
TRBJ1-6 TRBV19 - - TGTGCCAGTAGTCCCGTACCGGGGATCAAGGGTTCACCCCTCCACTTT CASSPVPGIKGSPLHF
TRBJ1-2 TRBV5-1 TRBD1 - TGCGCCAGCACCCTGACAGGGAACTATGGCTACACCTTC CASTLTGNYGYTF
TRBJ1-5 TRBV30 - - TGTGCCTGGAGGCCTCCGAGGCACTGGTGGCCTCAGCCCCAGCATTTT CAWRPPRHWWPQPQHF
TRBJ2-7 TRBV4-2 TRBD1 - TGTGCCAGCAGCCGGGGGACCGGGACAGGGGTAAACCCCTACGAGCAGTACTTC CASSRGTGTGVNPYEQYF
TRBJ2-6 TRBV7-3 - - TGTGCCAGCAGCTTTGGAGGGCGCGGGGCCAACGTCCTGACTTTC CASSFGGRGANVLTF
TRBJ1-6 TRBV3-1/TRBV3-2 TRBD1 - TGTGCCAGCAGCCAAGGGACAGGGGGCAAAGGTTCACCCCTCCACTTT CASSQGTGGKGSPLHF
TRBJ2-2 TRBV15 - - TGTGCCACCAGCAGAGATCCCCGCAGTCCCGGGGAGCTGTTTTTT CATSRDPRSPGELFF
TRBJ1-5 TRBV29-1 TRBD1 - TGCAGCGTTGTATTTGGGACAGCCGATAGCAATCAGCCCCAGCATTTT CSVVFGTADSNQPQHF
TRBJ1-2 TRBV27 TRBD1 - TGTGCCAGCAGTTATTCAGGGGGGAACTATGGCTACACCTTC CASSYSGGNYGYTF
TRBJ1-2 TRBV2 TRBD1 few TGTGCCAGCAGCAGACAGGGGCTCTATGGCTACACCTTC CASSRQGLYGYTF
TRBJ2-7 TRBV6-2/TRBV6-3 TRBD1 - TGTGCCAGCAGTTCCTACAGGGGCGCCTACGAGCAGTACTTC CASSSYRGAYEQYF